These 27 T cell receptor beta chains came from one sample sequenced in a study of CD8+ T cells in alopecia areata. Reverse transcription of extracted RNA yielded cDNA, which provided the sequencing template. TCRdb's copy holds only in-frame clones and misses some; the assay was immunoSEQ multiplex PCR. Seen here are over 150,000 clones, around 63% observed once, and the top ten hold around 1.6%. Sequencing was performed on CD4+ T cells sorted from blood, taken at week 0. These TCRs come from a human donor with alopecia areata.

This clone has more than one count but fewer than ten. The rearrangement uses TRBV29-1 and TRBJ2-7, with a possible D match to TRBD1 (6 bases). Germline values: CDR1 SQVTM, CDR2 ANQGSEA. Trimming removed 4 bases at V and 8 bases at J, with 15 bases between. The CDR3 consists of 12 residues. For the CDR3, the DNA is TGCAGCGTTGCCACTCTACAGGGACAGCAGTACTTC. Its protein is CSVATLQGQQYF.

This rearrangement joins TRBV15 to TRBJ2-4; 7 positions agree with TRBD1. This CDR3 region has 14 residues. The V segment lost 2 bases and the J segment 3 bases; nucleotides outside the gene matches: 1. Per the germline V gene, CDR1 is LNHNV and CDR2 is YYDKDF (reference sequence). CDR3 residues: CATSRRDSKNIQYF. CDR3 nucleotides: TGTGCCACCAGCAGACGGGACAGCAAAAACATTCAGTACTTC.

This chain's CDR3 is CASSPKEANYGYTF. For the CDR3, the DNA is TGTGCCAGCTCACCTAAGGAGGCTAACTATGGCTACACCTTC. This chain uses TRBV18 with TRBJ1-2; no firm D call. From germline, CDR1 is KGHSH and CDR2 LQKENI. Between the trimmed V and J ends, which lost 3 bases and 0 bases, there was a span of 8 bases. The CDR3 extends over 14 amino acids.

CDR3 amino acids: CSVGRDSHYGYTF. CDR3 bases: TGCAGCGTGGGCCGGGACAGCCACTATGGCTACACCTTC. The chain joins TRBV29-1 to TRBJ1-2; 7 bases line up with TRBD1. The CDR3 runs to 13 residues. V lost 6 bases, J lost 3 bases, and 7 bases stayed unmatched. CDR1 and CDR2 (germline): SQVTM, ANQGSEA. Filled out from reference TRBV29-1 and TRBJ1-2, the complete variable domain reads SAVISQKPSRDICQRGTSLTIQCQVDSQVTMMFWYRQQPGQSLTLIATANQGSEATYESGFVIDKFPISRPNLTFSTLTVSNMSPEDSSIYLCSVGRDSHYGYTFGSGTRLTVV.

The chain links TRBV9 to TRBJ1-2; tentatively, D is TRBD1 (6 bases). V was cut by 4 bases and J by 1 base, with 14 bases left in between. The CDR3 consists of 15 residues. Per the germline V gene, CDR1 is SGDLS and CDR2 is YYNGEE. The CDR3: CASSPRDTNNYGYTF. The CDR3 DNA follows: TGTGCCAGCAGCCCACGGGACACGAATAACTATGGCTACACCTTC.

The gene calls are TRBV7-2 and TRBJ2-5, with 9 bases fitting TRBD1. CDR3 size: 13 residues. The junction had 6 bases not matched to a gene; V was cut back by 8 bases and J by 5 bases. Germline V CDR1 and CDR2: SGHTA, FQGNSA. The CDR3 DNA reads as TGTGCCAGCGGGGGACAGGGACAGGAGACCCAGTACTTC. Amino acids: CASGGQGQETQYF. Complete variable domain (other parts from reference TRBV7-2 and TRBJ2-5): GAGVSQSPSNKVTEKGKDVELRCDPISGHTALYWYRQSLGQGLEFLIYFQGNSAPDKSGLPSDRFSAERTGGSVSTLTIQRTQQEDSAVYLCASGGQGQETQYFGPGTRLLVL.

This sequence joins TRBV2 and TRBJ1-5, with D possibly being TRBD1 (6 bases). The CDR3 extends over 14 amino acids. Trimming pared 6 bases from V and 8 bases from J, leaving 17 bases between. From germline, CDR1 is SNHLY and CDR2 FYNNEI. The CDR3 nucleotides are TGTGCCAGCAGCCGAGACAGGAGTCTGGAGCCCCAGCATTTT. Residues: CASSRDRSLEPQHF.

This sequence joins TRBV5-1 and TRBJ2-7; D is perhaps TRBD1 (6 bases). V lost 3 bases and J lost 2, with 15 bases in between. The CDR3 loop spans 15 amino acids. The germline gives CDR1 SGHRS, CDR2 YFSETQ. DNA for the CDR3: TGCGCCAGCAGCTCAGACAGGACGATAACCTACGAGCAGTACTTC. It encodes CASSSDRTITYEQYF.

V gene TRBV29-1 combines with J gene TRBJ2-7; D uncertain. Germline loops: CDR1 SQVTM, CDR2 ANQGSEA. The CDR3 consists of 13 residues. Deletions cut 4 bases from V and 4 bases from J, with 14 bases between. The CDR3 region has the DNA TGCAGCGTTGGTATACCACAATTATACGAGCAGTACTTC. Translation: CSVGIPQLYEQYF.

The rearrangement links TRBV12-5 to TRBJ1-2; tentative D call: TRBD1 (5 bases). The CDR3 consists of 12 residues. The germline CDR1 and CDR2 sequences are LGHNT and FRNRAP. V lost 7 bases to trimming and J lost 4 bases, with 10 bases between them. Written as DNA, the CDR3 is TGTGCTAGTGTTGGGGCACGCTATGGCTACACCTTC. Translated: CASVGARYGYTF.

The chain couples TRBV7-6 to TRBJ2-1; tentative D call: TRBD1 (6 bases). V was trimmed by 5 bases and J by 10 bases, leaving 9 bases between them. Germline V gene sequence: CDR1 SGHVS, CDR2 FNYEAQ. The CDR3 covers 11 residues. The CDR3 loop is CASSRDTEQFF. The CDR3 DNA follows: TGTGCCAGCAGCCGGGACACCGAGCAGTTCTTC.

This clone was seen a few times. The rearrangement joins TRBV2 to TRBJ2-7; 10 bases line up with TRBD1. Losses at the gene ends were 8 bases for V and 6 bases for J; bases not matched to a gene: 10. Germline CDR1 and CDR2: SNHLY and FYNNEI. There are 14 residues in the CDR3. The CDR3, as DNA: TGTGCCAGCGCCTATCGAGGGACAGGGGCCGAGCAGTACTTC. The encoded protein is CASAYRGTGAEQYF.

There are a few counts of this clone. This chain connects TRBV19 to TRBJ1-5; 8 bases are shared with TRBD1. CDR3 length equals 14 residues. Germline assignment: CDR1 LNHDA and CDR2 SQIVND (reference sequence). CDR3 sequence reads: CAGRGQGSNQPQHF. CDR3 sequence (DNA): TGTGCGGGAAGAGGACAGGGTAGCAATCAGCCCCAGCATTTT.

The chain joins TRBV25-1 to TRBJ2-5; D is perhaps TRBD2 (5 bases). V was clipped by 3 bases and J by 3 bases, with 17 bases between them. The CDR3 covers 16 residues. Germline loops: CDR1 MGHDK, CDR2 SYGVNS. Written as DNA, the CDR3 is TGTGCCAGCAGTGAGAGGGCGAGGGCTTACAAAGAGACCCAGTACTTC. Residues: CASSERARAYKETQYF.

The J gene is TRBJ2-7, the V gene TRBV2, with D unclear. The CDR3 loop spans 11 amino acids. CDR1 is SNHLY and CDR2 is FYNNEI in the germline V gene. Trimming removed 7 bases from V and 7 bases from J, with 11 bases in between. CDR3 protein: CASTPSKEQYF. The CDR3 DNA reads as TGTGCCAGCACTCCCTCTAAAGAGCAGTACTTC.

The CDR3 DNA reads TGCGCCAGCAGCCATAGACTAGCGGGGGATACGCAGTATTTT. This encodes CASSHRLAGDTQYF. The V gene is TRBV4-3, the J gene TRBJ2-3, with 11 bases identical to TRBD2. CDR3 length: 14 amino acids. CDR1 and CDR2 (germline): LGHNA, YSLEER. Trimming at V came to 3 bases and at J to 6 bases, leaving 2 bases not matched to a gene.

The chain's CDR3 is CASSQDPGTDYGYTF. In nucleotides, the CDR3 is TGCGCCAGCAGCCAAGATCCCGGGACTGACTATGGCTACACCTTC. V usage is TRBV4-3 and J usage is TRBJ1-2, with D tentatively TRBD1 (5 bases). Trimming removed 0 bases at V and 3 bases at J, with 11 bases between. The CDR3 length is 15 residues. Germline CDR1 reads LGHNA; CDR2 reads YSLEER.

This sequence joins TRBV4-3 and TRBJ2-7; TRBD2 agrees at 13 bases. The CDR3 has 15 amino acids. V lost 1 base to trimming and J lost 3 bases; unmatched junction nucleotides: 0. Germline CDR1 reads LGHNA; CDR2 reads YSLEER. The CDR3 reads CASSQGTSGGYEQYF. CDR3 bases: TGCGCCAGCAGCCAAGGGACTAGCGGGGGCTACGAGCAGTACTTC.

This clone was counted between two and nine times. The rearrangement joins TRBV5-4 to TRBJ2-3, with D unclear. Looked up from germline, CDR1 is SGHNT and CDR2 is YYREEE (reference sequence). Trimming cost V 1 base and J 5 bases, with 8 bases left between them. This CDR3 comprises 13 residues. The CDR3 loop reads CASSLQIEDTQYF. As DNA, the CDR3 is TGTGCCAGCAGCTTGCAGATTGAAGATACGCAGTATTTT.

V gene TRBV5-6 combines with J gene TRBJ2-2; D might be TRBD2 (5 bases). With 3 bases removed from V and 3 bases from J, the gap between germline ends came to 6 bases. The CDR3 sequence is 13 residues long. Germline CDR1 SGHDT, CDR2 YYEEEE. CDR3 in DNA: TGTGCCAGCAGCTCCGGGGACACCGGGGAGCTGTTTTTT. It codes for CASSSGDTGELFF.

This clone was picked up a small number of times. This chain links TRBV2 with TRBJ1-2; maybe TRBD1 (5 bases). This CDR3 is 14 amino acids long. V was clipped by 5 bases and J by 5 bases, with 15 bases between them. The germline CDR1 and CDR2 sequences are SNHLY and FYNNEI. CDR3 in amino acids: CASSRAGTEYGYTF. The CDR3 coding sequence is TGTGCCAGCAGTAGAGCTGGGACGGAGTATGGCTACACCTTC. Using reference TRBV2 and TRBJ1-2 for the parts outside the CDR3, the full variable domain is EPEVTQTPSHQVTQMGQEVILRCVPISNHLYFYWYRQILGQKVEFLVSFYNNEISEKSEIFDDQFSVERPDGSNFTLKIRSTKLEDSAMYFCASSRAGTEYGYTFGSGTRLTVV.

This clone was observed a few times. Here the CDR3 reads CASSQGASGHDEQYF. The CDR3 DNA sequence: TGCGCCAGCAGCCAAGGGGCGTCGGGACACGACGAGCAGTACTTC. The chain combines TRBV4-3 with TRBJ2-7; possible D gene TRBD1, 6 bases. The germline V gene encodes CDR1 LGHNA and CDR2 YSLEER. Trimming took 1 base from V and 5 from J, leaving 15 bases between them. This CDR3 spans 15 amino acids.

This clone was counted a few times. The chain recombines TRBV27 with TRBJ1-2; TRBD1 agrees at 10 bases. Germline values: CDR1 MNHEY, CDR2 SMNVEV (reference sequence). This CDR3 has 15 residues. Trimming removed 6 bases from V and 4 bases from J; junction bases left unmatched: 8. As DNA, the CDR3 is TGTGCCAGCAGGGAAGGGGGACAGGGGTTCTATGGCTACACCTTC. This gives the protein CASREGGQGFYGYTF.

This chain connects TRBV2 to TRBJ2-5, with 7 bases that match TRBD1. The CDR3 is 16 residues long. CDR1 is SNHLY, CDR2 FYNNEI, per germline. V trimming: 3 bases; J trimming: 4 bases; junction bases outside the gene matches: 11. Written as DNA, the CDR3 is TGTGCCAGCAGTGACCTCAGGGGGACCCCAGGAGAGACCCAGTACTTC. Its protein product is CASSDLRGTPGETQYF.

This clone was observed a handful of times. V and J are TRBV2 and TRBJ2-1; 12 bases line up with TRBD2. CDR3 length equals 12 residues. The trim removed 10 bases at V and 8 bases at J, leaving 3 bases unmatched. Germline CDR1 is SNHLY and CDR2 is FYNNEI. In DNA, the CDR3 is TGTGCCACAGGACTAGCGGGGTATGAGCAGTTCTTC. Protein: CATGLAGYEQFF. Together with reference TRBV2 and TRBJ2-1, the CDR3 gives the full variable domain: EPEVTQTPSHQVTQMGQEVILRCVPISNHLYFYWYRQILGQKVEFLVSFYNNEISEKSEIFDDQFSVERPDGSNFTLKIRSTKLEDSAMYFCATGLAGYEQFFGPGTRLTVL.

Here the CDR3 reads CASSRDRGPEKLFF. The DNA for the CDR3 is TGTGCCAGCAGCCGGGACAGGGGTCCTGAAAAACTGTTTTTT. This chain links TRBV7-2 with TRBJ1-4, with 10 bases aligning to TRBD1. Germline V gives CDR1 SGHTA, CDR2 FQGNSA. The CDR3 length is 14 residues. Unmatched junction bases numbered 4, after V lost 5 bases and J lost 7 bases.

About this clone: The sample contains more than one DNA sequence encoding this CDR3. The rearrangement joins TRBV29-1 to TRBJ2-7; D may be TRBD1 (6 bases). The CDR3 totals 11 residues. The germline V gene encodes CDR1 SQVTM and CDR2 ANQGSEA. Trimming stripped 6 bases from V and 5 bases from J, with 11 bases between. CDR3 DNA sequence: TGCAGCGTGGGCGGACAGCACGAGCAGTACTTC. Residues: CSVGGQHEQYF.